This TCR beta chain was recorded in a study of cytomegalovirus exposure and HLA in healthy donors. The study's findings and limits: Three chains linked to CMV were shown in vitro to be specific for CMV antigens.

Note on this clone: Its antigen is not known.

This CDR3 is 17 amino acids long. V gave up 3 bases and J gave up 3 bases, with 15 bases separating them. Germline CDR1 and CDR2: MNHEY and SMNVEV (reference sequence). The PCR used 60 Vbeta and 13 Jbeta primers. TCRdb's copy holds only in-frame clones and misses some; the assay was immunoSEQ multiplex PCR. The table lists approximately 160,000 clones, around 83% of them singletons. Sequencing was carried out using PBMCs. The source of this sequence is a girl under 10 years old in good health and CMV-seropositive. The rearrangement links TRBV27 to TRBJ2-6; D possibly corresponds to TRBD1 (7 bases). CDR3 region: CASSFQGGGDGANVLTF. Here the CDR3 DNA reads TGTGCCAGCAGTTTTCAGGGGGGAGGAGATGGGGCCAACGTCCTGACTTTC. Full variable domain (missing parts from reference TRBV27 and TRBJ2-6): EAQVTQNPRYLITVTGKKLTVTCSQNMNHEYMSWYRQDPGLGLRQIYYSMNVEVTDKGDVPEGYKVSRKEKRNFPLILESPSPNQTSLYFCASSFQGGGDGANVLTFGAGSRLTVL.